These 6 T cell receptor beta chains were sequenced from one sample in a study of T cell responses to AZD1222 COVID-19 vaccine. Generated by immunoSEQ multiplex PCR, the TCRdb table keeps only in-frame clones and is missing some. The profile covers some 100,000 clones, with roughly nine tenths appearing a single time and roughly 17% taken by the ten largest. Sequences were derived from peripheral blood, sampled on day 0 of AZD1222 vaccination. The receptors shown here come from an adult in good health.

The chain combines TRBV19 with TRBJ2-7; D gene ambiguous. This CDR3 region has 16 residues. Trimming removed 0 bases at V and 3 bases at J, with 15 bases between. The V gene's germline CDR1 is LNHDA and CDR2 SQIVND (reference sequence). Here the CDR3 DNA reads TGTGCCAGTAGTATAGAAGGATCTGAGGTGGGCTACGAGCAGTACTTC. Its translation: CASSIEGSEVGYEQYF. The variable domain in full, completed from reference TRBV19 and TRBJ2-7, reads DGGITQSPKYLFRKEGQNVTLSCEQNLNHDAMYWYRQDPGQGLRLIYYSQIVNDFQKGDIAEGYSVSREKKESFPLTVTSAQKNPTAFYLCASSIEGSEVGYEQYFGPGTRLTVT.

The chain is built from TRBV2 and TRBJ1-6; TRBD1 matches 7 bases. The CDR3 covers 17 residues. Germline assignment: CDR1 SNHLY and CDR2 FYNNEI. The V gene end was trimmed by 1 base and the J gene end by 6 bases; junction bases not matched to a gene: 9. The CDR3 reads CASSEGRRQGGNSPLHF. Here the CDR3 DNA reads TGTGCCAGCAGTGAAGGCCGAAGACAGGGCGGTAATTCACCCCTCCACTTT.

The rearrangement uses TRBV20-1 and TRBJ2-1; 7 bases are shared with TRBD2. This CDR3 region has 14 residues. Losses at the gene ends were 3 bases for V and 2 bases for J; bases not matched to a gene: 4. Germline CDR1 is DFQATT and CDR2 is SNEGSKA (reference sequence). The DNA of the CDR3 is TGCAGTGCTAGTGGGGGGGACCCCTACAATGAGCAGTTCTTC. This codes for CSASGGDPYNEQFF.

V and J are TRBV11-2 and TRBJ2-7, with D uncertain. Germline V gene lookup returns CDR1 SGHAT and CDR2 FQNNGV. The CDR3 loop spans 11 amino acids. The CDR3 is CSVTDAYEQYF. CDR3 coding DNA: TGTTCTGTAACAGATGCCTACGAGCAGTACTTC.

The chain uses TRBV11-1 and TRBJ2-1; D gene uncertain. CDR3 length equals 14 residues. Germline assignment: CDR1 SGHAT and CDR2 FQDESV (reference sequence). The V and J ends lost 1 base and 3 bases respectively, with 7 bases between them. CDR3: CASSLDRDYNEQFF. The CDR3 DNA reads TGTGCCAGCAGCTTAGATAGGGACTACAATGAGCAGTTCTTC.

V is TRBV18 and J is TRBJ2-1; 9 nucleotides agree with TRBD2. V lost 2 bases and J lost 5; bases outside the gene matches: 7. Germline V gene sequence: CDR1 KGHSH, CDR2 LQKENI. The CDR3 has 16 residues. The CDR3 protein is CASSPALGLADNEQFF. The CDR3 DNA reads TGTGCCAGCTCACCAGCTTTGGGACTAGCCGACAATGAGCAGTTCTTC.